This entry lists 7 T cell receptor beta chains sequenced from one sample in a study of blood T cell repertoires in COVID-19. TCRdb's table, derived via immunoSEQ multiplex PCR, lists solely in-frame clones and lacks some. The sample records 310,000 or so clones, 80% to 90% being singletons. The sample taken for sequencing was PBMCs or T cells enriched from blood (not recorded which). The receptors were gathered from a young woman who had recovered from COVID-19.

The chain employs TRBV28 and TRBJ2-3; D is possibly TRBD1 (6 bases). The germline gives CDR1 MDHEN, CDR2 SYDVKM. CDR3 length equals 16 residues. Trimming took off 4 bases at V and 2 bases at J, with 16 bases between the two ends. CDR3 region: CASSYSDRSPTDTQYF. The CDR3 DNA reads TGTGCCAGCAGTTACAGCGACAGGTCCCCCACAGATACGCAGTATTTT.

The chain uses TRBV5-5 and TRBJ1-6; D remains unclear. V lost 0 bases to trimming and J lost 5 bases, with 15 bases between them. The germline CDR1 and CDR2 sequences are SGHKS and YYEKEE (reference sequence). This CDR3 has 17 amino acids. The CDR3 DNA sequence: TGTGCCAGCAGCTTGGTGGCATACGATTTAAATAATTCACCCCTCCACTTT. Its translation is CASSLVAYDLNNSPLHF.

This clone was seen only once. The chain is built from TRBV6-5 and TRBJ2-5, with a tentative D call TRBD2 (5 bases). Germline V lookup: CDR1 MNHEY, CDR2 SVGAGI. The CDR3 totals 13 residues. Here the CDR3 DNA reads TGTGCAGGCGGGTACAGTGGGAGAGAGACCCAGTACTTC. Translated: CAGGYSGRETQYF.

The CDR3 loop is CASSFTNSGNTIYF. The CDR3 region has the DNA TGTGCCAGTAGTTTCACAAACAGTGGAAACACCATATATTTT. The chain links TRBV19 to TRBJ1-3; no clear D. Per the germline V gene, CDR1 is LNHDA and CDR2 is SQIVND (reference sequence). V lost 5 bases and J lost 3, with 11 bases in between. This CDR3 comprises 14 residues.

The CDR3 spells CASSLWGDQYF. CDR3 bases: TGTGCCAGCAGCTTATGGGGGGACCAGTACTTC. The rearrangement joins TRBV7-9 to TRBJ2-5, with D tentatively TRBD2 (6 bases). The CDR3 contains 11 residues. Trimming removed 2 bases from V and 10 bases from J, with 8 bases in between. CDR1 is SEHNR, CDR2 FQNEAQ, per germline (reference sequence).

The chain employs TRBV5-1 and TRBJ2-2, with D possibly matching TRBD2 (5 bases). From germline, CDR1 is SGHRS and CDR2 YFSETQ. The CDR3 extends over 17 amino acids. The germline V and J ends were trimmed by 1 base and 1 base, with 14 bases remaining between them. The CDR3 nucleotides read TGCGCCAGCAGCTTGCACGGGAAAGAAAAGAACACCGGGGAGCTGTTTTTT. Protein: CASSLHGKEKNTGELFF.

This chain uses TRBV13 with TRBJ1-2; D is undetermined. Trimming cost V 0 bases and J 6 bases, with 17 bases left between them. The CDR3 sequence is 16 residues long. The germline CDR1 and CDR2 sequences are PRHDT and FYEKMQ (reference sequence). The CDR3 bases are TGTGCCAGCAGCTTAGGCCTGGCACGGAGTCTAGATGGCTACACCTTC. This sequence encodes CASSLGLARSLDGYTF.